Listed below are T cell receptor beta chains from one sample, sequenced in a study of T cell responses to AZD1222 COVID-19 vaccine. Generated by immunoSEQ multiplex PCR, the TCRdb table keeps only in-frame clones and is missing some. The sample lists about 120,000 clones, 80% to 85% occurring once. The source was peripheral blood, collected on day 0 of AZD1222 vaccination. The source is an adult in good health. Both conserved end residues are part of each CDR3. Each record gives: V gene, clone size, J gene, D gene, CDR3 protein, CDR3 DNA. The D gene is left open where the match is weak. Clone size, where shown, is once, few, many, or a class for clones that have expanded.

v_gene: TRBV7-9; abundance: NA; j_gene: TRBJ1-2; d_gene: NA; CDR3aa: CASSSGQSGYTF; CDR3nt: TGTGCCAGCAGCTCGGGCCAATCCGGCTACACCTTC
v_gene: TRBV6-5; abundance: NA; j_gene: TRBJ1-3; d_gene: NA; CDR3aa: CASSYSGDGSGNTIYF; CDR3nt: TGTGCCAGCAGTTACTCCGGGGACGGCTCTGGAAACACCATATATTTT
v_gene: TRBV6-1; abundance: NA; j_gene: TRBJ2-7; d_gene: NA; CDR3aa: CASSKAQAYEQYF; CDR3nt: TGTGCCAGCAGTAAAGCCCAGGCCTACGAGCAGTACTTC
v_gene: TRBV29-1; abundance: once; j_gene: TRBJ1-1; d_gene: NA; CDR3aa: CSVERTVNTEAFF; CDR3nt: TGCAGCGTTGAGAGGACGGTGAACACTGAAGCTTTCTTT
v_gene: TRBV7-8; abundance: NA; j_gene: TRBJ1-4; d_gene: NA; CDR3aa: CASSSPGSRNEKLFF; CDR3nt: TGTGCCAGCAGCTCTCCAGGGAGTAGAAATGAAAAACTGTTTTTT
v_gene: TRBV6-6; abundance: NA; j_gene: TRBJ2-3; d_gene: TRBD2; CDR3aa: CASTTAGFTDTQYF; CDR3nt: TGTGCCAGCACTACAGCGGGATTCACAGATACGCAGTATTTT
v_gene: TRBV7-9; abundance: NA; j_gene: TRBJ1-5; d_gene: NA; CDR3aa: CASSLATYNQPQHF; CDR3nt: TGTGCCAGCAGCTTAGCTACGTACAATCAGCCCCAGCATTTT
v_gene: TRBV6-5; abundance: NA; j_gene: TRBJ2-3; d_gene: NA; CDR3aa: CASSIGVSTDTQYF; CDR3nt: TGTGCCAGCAGCATAGGGGTGAGCACAGATACGCAGTATTTT
v_gene: TRBV7-2; abundance: NA; j_gene: TRBJ1-2; d_gene: NA; CDR3aa: CASSYEAGPVFGYTF; CDR3nt: TGTGCCAGCAGCTATGAGGCAGGGCCGGTCTTCGGCTACACCTTC
v_gene: TRBV2; abundance: NA; j_gene: TRBJ2-7; d_gene: NA; CDR3aa: CASSQFQFYEQYF; CDR3nt: TGTGCCAGCAGTCAATTCCAATTCTACGAGCAGTACTTC
v_gene: TRBV18; abundance: NA; j_gene: TRBJ1-3; d_gene: NA; CDR3aa: CASSPRFDSGNTIYF; CDR3nt: TGTGCCAGCTCACCAAGATTCGACTCTGGAAACACCATATATTTT
v_gene: TRBV6-5; abundance: NA; j_gene: TRBJ2-7; d_gene: TRBD1; CDR3aa: CASSYSPGTGVHEQYF; CDR3nt: TGTGCCAGCAGTTATTCCCCCGGGACAGGGGTCCACGAGCAGTACTTC
v_gene: TRBV19; abundance: NA; j_gene: TRBJ2-7; d_gene: NA; CDR3aa: CASTDKTASYEQYF; CDR3nt: TGTGCCAGTACCGATAAGACAGCCTCCTACGAGCAGTACTTC
v_gene: TRBV6-1; abundance: few; j_gene: TRBJ1-5; d_gene: NA; CDR3aa: CASSEEGGGVQPQHF; CDR3nt: TGTGCCAGCAGTGAAGAGGGGGGGGGCGTTCAGCCCCAGCATTTT
v_gene: TRBV5-1; abundance: NA; j_gene: TRBJ1-1; d_gene: TRBD1; CDR3aa: CASSLERTGAHEAFF; CDR3nt: TGCGCCAGCAGCTTGGAAAGGACAGGGGCCCATGAAGCTTTCTTT
v_gene: TRBV29-1; abundance: NA; j_gene: TRBJ2-3; d_gene: TRBD1; CDR3aa: CSVTGGSNQPQYF; CDR3nt: TGCAGCGTAACAGGGGGAAGCAATCAGCCCCAGTATTTT
v_gene: TRBV9; abundance: NA; j_gene: TRBJ1-6; d_gene: TRBD1; CDR3aa: CASSVQGENSPLHF; CDR3nt: TGTGCCAGCAGCGTACAGGGGGAGAATTCACCCCTCCACTTT
v_gene: TRBV19; abundance: few; j_gene: TRBJ2-1; d_gene: TRBD2; CDR3aa: CASSTPPGTSGYNEQFF; CDR3nt: TGTGCCAGTAGTACGCCCCCTGGGACTAGCGGCTACAATGAGCAGTTCTTC
v_gene: TRBV28; abundance: NA; j_gene: TRBJ1-1; d_gene: NA; CDR3aa: CASRLDLNTEAFF; CDR3nt: TGTGCCAGCAGGCTCGACCTGAACACTGAAGCTTTCTTT
v_gene: TRBV28; abundance: NA; j_gene: TRBJ1-6; d_gene: NA; CDR3aa: CASSGAVPYSPLHF; CDR3nt: TGTGCCAGCAGTGGAGCGGTACCCTATTCACCCCTCCACTTT
v_gene: TRBV24-1; abundance: NA; j_gene: TRBJ2-5; d_gene: TRBD2; CDR3aa: CATSDSSGGREPQYF; CDR3nt: TGTGCCACCAGTGATTCTTCGGGGGGGCGTGAGCCCCAGTACTTC
v_gene: TRBV21-1; abundance: NA; j_gene: TRBJ1-1; d_gene: NA; CDR3aa: CASLHGSQAFF; CDR3nt: TGTGCCAGCCTTCACGGGAGCCAAGCTTTCTTT